Sequencing of this T cell receptor beta chain was carried out in a study of shared clonotypes between healthy human individuals. Findings and limits, study-wide: Enrolling few donors narrowed the genetic and exposure-history diversity that was represented.

The ends were cut back, 3 bases at V and 5 bases at J, with 10 bases in the middle. CDR1 and CDR2 (germline): KGHSH, LQKENI. There are 13 residues in the CDR3. Produced via immunoSEQ multiplex PCR; TCRdb's table is partial and in-frame only. The profile shows fewer than 1.8 million clones, about 98.5% of them singletons. Details on this clone: Its antigen is currently unknown.

This TCR derives from a man under 40 in good health. The sequencing input was naive CD4+ T cells sorted from blood. Sample subset: CD45RA+ positively selected. The chain recombines TRBV18 with TRBJ2-5; D might be TRBD2 (5 bases). The CDR3: CASSPGMEETQYF. The CDR3 region has the DNA TGTGCCAGCTCACCCGGGATGGAGGAGACCCAGTACTTC.